Listed here are 14 T cell receptor beta chains from one sample, sequenced in a study of metastatic and nonmetastatic thyroid tumors. TCRdb reanalyzed the PCR reads with MiXCR. Here the sample spans around 24,000 clones, 20% to 30% being singletons. No patient received treatment before thyroid surgery. Material for sequencing was tumor tissue. Source of these receptors: a male donor with papillary thyroid cancer or a benign thyroid nodule (not recorded which). Some clones in this sample may be carry-over from other donors' samples.

This clone is labeled medium-sized (0.01 to 0.1%). One end of the junction fails to match germline, which may point to a read error. The chain couples TRBV6-1 to TRBJ1-6; 9 bases line up with TRBD1. CDR1 and CDR2 (germline): MNHNS, SASEGT. The CDR3 has 14 residues. CDR3 coding DNA: TGTGCCAGTCTTACAGGGGGCGGACCTTCAGCCCTCCACTTT. Amino acids: CASLTGGGPSALHF.

The sample holds many counts of this clone. Additional DNA sequences in this sample encode the identical CDR3. The V gene is TRBV19, the J gene TRBJ1-1; 7 bases align to TRBD1. V gave up 7 bases and J gave up 7 bases; unmatched junction bases: 3. The CDR3 length is 11 residues. CDR1 LNHDA and CDR2 SQIVND come from the germline V gene (reference sequence). The CDR3 region has the DNA TGTGCCAGTATGCGGGACAGTGAAGCTTTCTTT. It translates to CASMRDSEAFF.

By share, this clone counts as medium-sized (0.01 to 0.1%). The V gene is TRBV6-1, the J gene TRBJ2-3; perhaps TRBD2 as D (5 bases). Germline V gene sequence: CDR1 MNHNS, CDR2 SASEGT. The V and J ends lost 6 bases and 2 bases respectively, with 9 bases between them. CDR3 length: 13 amino acids. DNA of the CDR3: TGTGCCAGCAGGTCCGACTACACAGATACGCAGTATTTT. As protein: CASRSDYTDTQYF.

This clone was detected ten times or more. This chain joins TRBV29-1 and TRBJ1-3, with D possibly TRBD1 on 6 matching bases. The germline V gene has CDR1 SQVTM and CDR2 ANQGSEA. This CDR3 is built from 12 residues. V lost 6 bases and J lost 0, with 6 bases in between. As DNA, the CDR3 is TGCAGCGTACAGGGCTCTGGAAACACCATATATTTT. Translated, it gives CSVQGSGNTIYF. Full variable domain (rest looked up from reference TRBV29-1 and TRBJ1-3): SAVISQKPSRDICQRGTSLTIQCQVDSQVTMMFWYRQQPGQSLTLIATANQGSEATYESGFVIDKFPISRPNLTFSTLTVSNMSPEDSSIYLCSVQGSGNTIYFGEGSWLTVV.

There are many counts of this clone. The chain has TRBV11-3 and TRBJ2-1, with a possible D match to TRBD2 (5 bases). V lost 4 bases to trimming and J lost 8 bases, with 12 bases between them. The germline V gene has CDR1 SGHNT and CDR2 YENEEA. This CDR3 has 13 amino acids. The CDR3 DNA reads as TGTGCCAGCAGCTATAGGGAGAACTATGAGCAGTTCTTC. Encoded protein: CASSYRENYEQFF.

In its sample, this clone is medium-sized (0.01 to 0.1%). The chain combines TRBV6-1 with TRBJ1-1; D may be TRBD1 (5 bases). CDR1 is MNHNS and CDR2 is SASEGT in the germline V gene. V lost 2 bases and J lost 4, with 14 bases in between. The CDR3 is 15 amino acids. The CDR3 region is CASSEFQDGGTEAFF. In DNA, the CDR3 is TGTGCCAGCAGTGAATTTCAGGATGGGGGCACTGAAGCTTTCTTT.

This clone was picked up many times. The chain joins TRBV5-6 to TRBJ2-7, with no clear D. Germline-derived CDR1 and CDR2 are SGHDT and YYEEEE. Trimming stripped 4 bases from V and 3 bases from J, with 11 bases between. CDR3 length: 13 residues. Written as DNA, the CDR3 is TGTGCCAGCAGCGGAGTCCTTTACTACGAGCAGTACTTC. It specifies CASSGVLYYEQYF.

This clone occurred many times. Other DNA variants within this sample encode the same CDR3. The CDR3 bases are TGCGCCAGCAGCCGGGACCCATACAATGAGCAGTTCTTC. Translating it yields CASSRDPYNEQFF. The genes are TRBV5-1 and TRBJ2-1; possibly TRBD1 or TRBD2 for D (5 bases each). In germline, CDR1 is SGHRS, CDR2 YFSETQ. Deletions cut 4 bases from V and 4 bases from J, with 9 bases between. The CDR3 length is 13 residues.

In its sample, this clone was seen many times. The chain has TRBV12-3 or TRBV12-4 and TRBJ2-3; 7 bases are a match to TRBD1. J was trimmed by 0 bases and V by 4 bases; bases with no gene match: 7. The CDR3 contains 16 residues. The CDR3 loop is CASSSWDSGSTDTQYF. The CDR3 DNA follows: TGTGCCAGCAGTTCCTGGGACAGTGGGAGCACAGATACGCAGTATTTT.

This clone appeared a few times. Being one base from a much bigger clone, this may be a read error. The J gene is TRBJ2-5, the V gene TRBV28, with TRBD2 matching over 8 bases. The CDR3 extends over 16 amino acids. The germline V gene encodes CDR1 MDHEN and CDR2 SYDVKM. V shed 0 bases and J 5 bases; nucleotides not matched to a gene: 8. CDR3: CASSLWQRGRGETQYF. The DNA for the CDR3 is TGTGCCAGCAGTTTATGGCAGCGGGGGAGGGGGGAGACCCAGTACTTC.

The chain combines TRBV20-1 with TRBJ1-2; no clear D gene. The CDR3 runs 15 residues. The V gene's germline CDR1 is DFQATT and CDR2 SNEGSKA (reference sequence). Trimming took off 0 bases at V and 1 base at J, with 12 bases between the two ends. The chain's CDR3 is CSARDSRGVNYGYTF. In nucleotides, the CDR3 is TGCAGTGCTAGAGATTCCCGCGGGGTTAACTATGGCTACACCTTC.

The chain carries TRBV4-1 and TRBJ2-7; possible D gene TRBD1, 5 bases. This CDR3 spans 12 amino acids. The V and J ends lost 4 bases and 4 bases respectively, with 8 bases between them. Looked up from germline, CDR1 is MGHRA and CDR2 is YSYEKL. The chain's CDR3 is CASSPSGYEQYF. The CDR3 region has the DNA TGCGCCAGCAGCCCATCAGGGTACGAGCAGTACTTC.

The chain joins TRBV15 to TRBJ2-1; either TRBD1 or TRBD2 may fit D (5 bases each). Germline V CDR1 and CDR2: LNHNV, YYDKDF (reference sequence). Trimming pared 0 bases from V and 9 bases from J, leaving 9 bases between. The CDR3 is 13 residues long. DNA of the CDR3: TGTGCCACCAGCAGAGATGAGGGGTCTGAGCAGTTCTTC. Its protein product is CATSRDEGSEQFF.

The V gene is TRBV11-3, the J gene TRBJ2-7; D may be TRBD2 (6 bases). CDR1 is SGHNT and CDR2 is YENEEA in the germline V gene. Trimming took off 1 base at V and 2 bases at J, with 9 bases between the two ends. This CDR3 is 14 amino acids long. This chain's CDR3 is CASSLGGTAYEQYF. In DNA, the CDR3 is TGTGCCAGCAGCTTAGGGGGGACTGCCTACGAGCAGTACTTC. The whole variable domain, filled in from reference TRBV11-3 and TRBJ2-7, reads EAGVVQSPRYKIIEKKQPVAFWCNPISGHNTLYWYLQNLGQGPELLIRYENEEAVDDSQLPKDRFSAERLKGVDSTLKIQPAELGDSAVYLCASSLGGTAYEQYFGPGTRLTVT.